These 10 T cell receptor beta chains were sequenced from one sample in a study of cytomegalovirus exposure and HLA in healthy donors. The primer mix had 60 Vbeta and 13 Jbeta primers. Produced via immunoSEQ multiplex PCR; TCRdb's table is partial and in-frame only. The data contain roughly 100,000 clones, 78% of them seen just once; the ten biggest clones take up around 6%. The sequenced sample consisted of PBMCs. These receptors all stem from a male donor in good health and CMV-seronegative.

This chain links TRBV7-3 with TRBJ2-5; D possibly corresponds to TRBD2 (6 bases). Germline loops: CDR1 SGHTA, CDR2 FQGTGA. Trimming shortened V by 2 bases and J by 5 bases, and 12 bases separated the two germline ends. The CDR3 contains 14 residues. The DNA for the CDR3 is TGTGCCAGCAGCTTACGTAGCGGCAGGGAGACCCAGTACTTC. Residues: CASSLRSGRETQYF.

This chain joins TRBV7-2 and TRBJ2-1; 8 bases are a match to TRBD1. Germline V CDR1 and CDR2: SGHTA, FQGNSA. The CDR3 is 16 amino acids. J gave up 7 bases and V 1 base, and 9 bases lay outside the gene matches. This chain's CDR3 is CASSLVPGQGKNEQFF. In DNA, the CDR3 is TGTGCCAGCAGCTTAGTCCCAGGACAGGGTAAAAATGAGCAGTTCTTC.

This clone appeared a few times. This chain uses TRBV6-5 with TRBJ2-7; possibly TRBD1 for D (5 bases). V shed 0 bases and J shed 7 bases, with 13 bases lying between them. CDR1 and CDR2 from the germline V gene are MNHEY and SVGAGI. The CDR3 is 14 residues long. The CDR3 region is CASSYSKGAWEQYF. Written as DNA, the CDR3 is TGTGCCAGCAGTTACTCGAAAGGGGCGTGGGAGCAGTACTTC.

The V gene is TRBV10-3, the J gene TRBJ2-7; a weak D match, TRBD2 (5 bases). CDR1 is ENHRY, CDR2 SYGVKD, per germline. The CDR3 loop spans 19 amino acids. V was cut by 3 bases and J by 1 base, with 25 bases left in between. CDR3 in amino acids: CAISDALVLLETTSYEQYF. Written as DNA, the CDR3 is TGTGCCATCAGTGATGCCCTGGTCTTGTTAGAGACTACATCCTACGAGCAGTACTTC.

The chain has TRBV27 and TRBJ2-1, with a weak D call TRBD2 (6 bases). The CDR3 loop spans 15 amino acids. From germline, CDR1 is MNHEY and CDR2 SMNVEV (reference sequence). V gave up 2 bases and J gave up 2 bases, with 10 bases separating them. The CDR3 nucleotides are TGTGCCAGCAGTTTAGGCGGGAACACCTACAATGAGCAGTTCTTC. This codes for CASSLGGNTYNEQFF.

The chain has TRBV4-2 and TRBJ2-6; no reliable D call. The CDR3 spans 18 residues. Germline CDR1 LGHNA, CDR2 YNFKEQ. Trimming stripped 0 bases from V and 0 bases from J, with 12 bases between. The CDR3 protein is CASSQDRQSRSGANVLTF. The CDR3 coding sequence is TGTGCCAGCAGCCAAGATCGTCAGTCTCGCTCTGGGGCCAACGTCCTGACTTTC.

This clone occurred a few times. The rearrangement joins TRBV6-5 to TRBJ1-2; D unresolved. Germline values: CDR1 MNHEY, CDR2 SVGAGI. The CDR3 runs to 13 residues. V dropped 8 bases and J dropped 0 bases, with 10 bases sitting between them. The CDR3 here is CASRPASNYGYTF. In DNA form, the CDR3 reads TGTGCCAGCCGCCCAGCGTCTAACTATGGCTACACCTTC.

This clone was seen only a few times. This chain connects TRBV7-8 to TRBJ2-7, with D perhaps matching TRBD1 (6 bases). Germline lookup yields CDR1 SGHVS and CDR2 FQNEAQ. Trimming removed 1 base at V and 3 bases at J, with 10 bases between. The CDR3 totals 14 residues. The CDR3 DNA is TGTGCCAGCAGCTTAGAGCAGGGGCGCTACGAGCAGTACTTC. Its translation is CASSLEQGRYEQYF.

This clone appeared a few times. The chain carries TRBV4-3 and TRBJ2-7; a weak D match, TRBD1 (5 bases). CDR1 is LGHNA and CDR2 is YSLEER in the germline V gene. Between the trimmed V and J ends, which lost 0 bases and 2 bases, there was a span of 11 bases. CDR3 size: 15 residues. The CDR3 bases are TGCGCCAGCAGCCAAGATTACGACAGACCCTACGAGCAGTACTTC. The encoded protein is CASSQDYDRPYEQYF.

The chain has TRBV7-9 and TRBJ2-7; D is perhaps TRBD2 (6 bases). V was trimmed by 4 bases and J by 3 bases, leaving 19 bases between them. This CDR3 is 16 amino acids long. Germline V CDR1 and CDR2: SEHNR, FQNEAQ (reference sequence). CDR3 DNA sequence: TGTGCCAGCAGCTCCCCCCGGGCGGGGAGGAACTACGAGCAGTACTTC. It specifies CASSSPRAGRNYEQYF.